One and the same sample provided the 21 T cell receptor beta chains below, sequenced in a study of immune cell composition in non-small cell lung cancer. The method was immunoSEQ multiplex PCR; TCRdb's version includes in-frame clones alone and lacks a portion of them. The table includes about 1,500 clones, 80% detected once. The source material was lung tumor tissue. Receptors originate from a human donor with non-small cell lung cancer.

The chain is built from TRBV7-9 and TRBJ2-1; 7 nucleotides line up with TRBD2. Unmatched junction bases numbered 17, after V lost 4 bases and J lost 5 bases. CDR3 size: 18 residues. Germline lookup yields CDR1 SEHNR and CDR2 FQNEAQ (reference sequence). The CDR3 protein is CASSWWPRLRGKNNEQFF. In DNA form, the CDR3 reads TGTGCCAGCAGCTGGTGGCCTCGATTGCGGGGGAAAAACAATGAGCAGTTCTTC.

This clone was detected only a few times. The chain joins TRBV5-4 to TRBJ1-1; D may be TRBD1 (6 bases). Trimming took 1 base from V and 5 from J, leaving 9 bases between them. This CDR3 region has 13 residues. Per the germline V gene, CDR1 is SGHNT and CDR2 is YYREEE (reference sequence). This chain's CDR3 is CASSLQRGTEAFF. The DNA of the CDR3 is TGTGCCAGCAGCTTGCAAAGGGGGACTGAAGCTTTCTTT.

This rearrangement joins TRBV19 to TRBJ1-1; 12 positions agree with TRBD1. Germline lookup yields CDR1 LNHDA and CDR2 SQIVND (reference sequence). Trimming took 6 bases from V and 4 from J; bases not matched to a gene: 6. The CDR3 extends over 15 amino acids. The CDR3 DNA follows: TGTGCCAGTAGCCCACGGGACAGGGGGCCCACTGAAGCTTTCTTT. It is translated as CASSPRDRGPTEAFF.

This sequence joins TRBV30 and TRBJ2-1; D remains unclear. The CDR3 consists of 15 residues. Germline V gives CDR1 GTSNPN, CDR2 SVGIG (reference sequence). The V and J ends lost 4 bases and 1 base respectively, with 14 bases between them. CDR3 region: CAWNRLFRSYNEQFF. The CDR3 bases are TGTGCCTGGAACCGCTTGTTCAGGTCCTACAATGAGCAGTTCTTC.

The V gene is TRBV21-1, the J gene TRBJ1-3; the table's D call of TRBD1 was not tested on the DNA. TRBV21-1 is tagged as a pseudogene. The CDR3 consists of 16 residues. The CDR3 DNA reads TGTGCCAGCAGCAACAGGGGGCCCATCTCTGGAAACACCATATATTTT. It specifies CASSNRGPISGNTIYF.

The chain is built from TRBV13 and TRBJ2-3; the match to TRBD2 covers 14 bases. This CDR3 has 18 amino acids. CDR1 is PRHDT and CDR2 is FYEKMQ in the germline V gene (reference sequence). V gave up 0 bases and J gave up 0 bases; unmatched junction bases: 2. CDR3 in DNA: TGTGCCAGCAGCTTAGGGGGACTAGCGGGGGCTAGCACAGATACGCAGTATTTT. Residues: CASSLGGLAGASTDTQYF.

The J gene is TRBJ2-5, the V gene TRBV7-9; perhaps TRBD2 as D (6 bases). With 11 bases removed from V and 7 bases from J, the gap between germline ends came to 20 bases. This CDR3 spans 13 amino acids. Germline V gene lookup returns CDR1 SEHNR and CDR2 FQNEAQ (reference sequence). The CDR3 loop is CAFPEGSQGTQYF. The CDR3 nucleotides are TGTGCCTTCCCGGAGGGGAGTCAGGGGACCCAGTACTTC.

The chain links TRBV2 to TRBJ2-3; the D is unclear. Germline CDR1 reads SNHLY; CDR2 reads FYNNEI. This CDR3 has 12 residues. Trimming removed 3 bases at V and 4 bases at J, with 5 bases between. CDR3 in DNA: TGTGCCAGCAGTGATACAGCAGATACGCAGTATTTT. As protein: CASSDTADTQYF.

The table lists this clone with a count of one. The V call is TRBV4-3, the J call TRBJ2-5, with a tentative D call TRBD2 (6 bases). Trimming cost V 0 bases and J 3 bases, with 8 bases left between them. Germline CDR1 reads LGHNA; CDR2 reads YSLEER. This CDR3 spans 14 amino acids. CDR3 coding DNA: TGCGCCAGCAGCCAAGATACTAGCAAAGAGACCCAGTACTTC. Its protein product is CASSQDTSKETQYF.

This rearrangement joins TRBV4-2 to TRBJ2-3; D is unresolved. The CDR3 is 14 amino acids. Germline loops: CDR1 LGHNA, CDR2 YNFKEQ. The V gene lost 0 bases and the J gene lost 6 bases, with 10 bases spanning the gap. CDR3 DNA: TGTGCCAGCAGCCAAGATTCGGAGTGGGATACGCAGTATTTT. Its protein product is CASSQDSEWDTQYF.

In regard to this clone: A read error may produce the germline difference seen at one junction end. V and J are TRBV7-2 and TRBJ2-7; 8 bases are shared with TRBD1. The CDR3 is 11 amino acids. CDR1 and CDR2 (germline): SGHTA, FQGNSA. CDR3 in amino acids: CASSLGGQAYF. The CDR3 bases are TGTGCCAGCAGCTTAGGGGGACAGGCTTATTTC.

This chain joins TRBV29-1 and TRBJ1-5; D is unresolved. The germline V gene has CDR1 SQVTM and CDR2 ANQGSEA. The CDR3 loop spans 14 amino acids. V was pared by 5 bases and J by 1 base, with 12 bases between. CDR3 protein: CSVSAVGSNQPQHF. CDR3 nucleotides: TGCAGCGTTTCTGCTGTGGGCAGCAATCAGCCCCAGCATTTT.

The chain recombines TRBV2 with TRBJ2-5; 8 nucleotides align to TRBD1. The CDR3 is made up of 12 amino acids. The V gene end was trimmed by 10 bases and the J gene end by 5 bases; junction bases not matched to a gene: 6. The germline V gene has CDR1 SNHLY and CDR2 FYNNEI. The CDR3: CATQGAGETQYF. DNA for the CDR3: TGTGCCACCCAGGGGGCGGGGGAGACCCAGTACTTC.

The sample holds a few counts of this clone. The rearrangement joins TRBV2 to TRBJ2-3; 7 bases align to TRBD2. Trimming removed 7 bases from V and 3 bases from J; junction bases left unmatched: 4. Per germline, CDR1 SNHLY and CDR2 FYNNEI. The CDR3 covers 13 residues. The CDR3 coding sequence is TGTGCCAGCACCCGGGGGGTAACAGATACGCAGTATTTT. It yields the protein CASTRGVTDTQYF.

In this sample, this clone turned up a few times. The J gene is TRBJ1-1, the V gene TRBV4-1; D not resolved. V shed 8 bases and J shed 4 bases, with 8 bases lying between them. Germline lookup yields CDR1 MGHRA and CDR2 YSYEKL. The CDR3 consists of 11 residues. CDR3 in DNA: TGCGCCAGCGACGGAGGCACTGAAGCTTTCTTT. As protein: CASDGGTEAFF.

V and J are TRBV19 and TRBJ2-2, with TRBD1 as a possible D gene (7 bases). Germline V gives CDR1 LNHDA, CDR2 SQIVND (reference sequence). The CDR3 has 23 residues. Trimming took off 2 bases at V and 4 bases at J, with 35 bases between the two ends. The CDR3 protein is CASSIIGGDRFSTGAMGTGELFF. Here the CDR3 DNA reads TGTGCCAGTAGTATAATCGGGGGAGACCGGTTCTCTACAGGGGCCATGGGCACCGGGGAGCTGTTTTTT.

The chain is built from TRBV29-1 and TRBJ1-3; 9 bases match TRBD1. This CDR3 is built from 13 residues. Germline V gene lookup returns CDR1 SQVTM and CDR2 ANQGSEA. J gave up 4 bases and V 6 bases, and 4 bases lay outside the gene matches. CDR3 in DNA: TGCAGCGTGGGACAGGGTCTGGGAAACACCATATATTTT. This encodes CSVGQGLGNTIYF. The full variable domain, completed using reference TRBV29-1 and TRBJ1-3, is SAVISQKPSRDICQRGTSLTIQCQVDSQVTMMFWYRQQPGQSLTLIATANQGSEATYESGFVIDKFPISRPNLTFSTLTVSNMSPEDSSIYLCSVGQGLGNTIYFGEGSWLTVV.

The CDR3 nucleotides read TGTGCCAGCAGCTTATCCCCGGGGTATAATTCACCCCTCCACTTT. It translates to CASSLSPGYNSPLHF. J is TRBJ1-6 and V is TRBV11-2; no reliable D call. V lost 2 bases and J lost 4, with 9 bases in between. The CDR3 loop spans 15 amino acids. CDR1 is SGHAT and CDR2 is FQNNGV in the germline V gene.

CDR3 in DNA: TGTGCCAGCAGTGCCGGCCAGGCCTACGAGCAGTACTTC. The encoded protein is CASSAGQAYEQYF. This chain links TRBV2 with TRBJ2-7; D is ambiguous. CDR1 and CDR2 from the germline V gene are SNHLY and FYNNEI. This CDR3 has 13 amino acids. V lost 4 bases and J lost 2, with 9 bases in between.

The V gene is TRBV6-5, the J gene TRBJ2-3; D is perhaps TRBD1 (6 bases). The CDR3 is 14 residues long. The V end was cut by 5 bases, the J end by 2 bases, with 11 bases between. Germline loops: CDR1 MNHEY, CDR2 SVGAGI. The CDR3 sequence: CASSLRTVTDTQYF. The CDR3 DNA sequence: TGTGCCAGCAGTCTACGGACAGTCACAGATACGCAGTATTTT.

The rearrangement joins TRBV30 to TRBJ1-3, with D possibly matching TRBD1 (6 bases). The CDR3 has 14 amino acids. Germline V gene lookup returns CDR1 GTSNPN and CDR2 SVGIG (reference sequence). Trimming removed 5 bases from V and 4 bases from J, with 15 bases in between. The CDR3 nucleotides are TGTGCCTGGGAAGGACAGTTTAGCGGAAACACCATATATTTT. Translated: CAWEGQFSGNTIYF.